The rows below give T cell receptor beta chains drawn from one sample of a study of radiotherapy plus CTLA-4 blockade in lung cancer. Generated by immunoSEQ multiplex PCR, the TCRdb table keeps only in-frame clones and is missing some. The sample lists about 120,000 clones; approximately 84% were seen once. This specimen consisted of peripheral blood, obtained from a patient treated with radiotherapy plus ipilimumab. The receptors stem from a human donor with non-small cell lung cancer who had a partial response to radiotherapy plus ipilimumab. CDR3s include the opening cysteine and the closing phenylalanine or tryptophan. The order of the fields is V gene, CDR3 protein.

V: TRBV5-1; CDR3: CASSLGTSRNEQFF
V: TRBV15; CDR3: CATSREFGQPGEPQHF
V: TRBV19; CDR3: CASSIQASGNSYNEQFF
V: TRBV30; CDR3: CAWSVTSKSGANVLTF
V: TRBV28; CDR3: CASSRRGNEQFF
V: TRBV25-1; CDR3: CASSPPRQLNGEQYF
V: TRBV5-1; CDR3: CASSLGVNTEAFF
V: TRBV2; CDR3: CASRVSGQANYGYTF
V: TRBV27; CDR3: CASQTYRGSGPGYTF
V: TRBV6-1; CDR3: CASRPSGSFDEQFF
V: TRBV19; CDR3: CASSYQGLDNEQFF
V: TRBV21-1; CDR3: CASSNLCAGSPYNEQFF
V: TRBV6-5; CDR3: CASSVISSSYNEQFF
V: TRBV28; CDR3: CASSSTYQGSEQFF
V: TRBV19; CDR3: CASSPPTTGGSPLHF
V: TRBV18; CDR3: CASSPPGTGYNEQFF
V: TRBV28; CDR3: CASSPRQGSGAQPQHF
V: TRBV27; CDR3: CASSFHPDYGYTF
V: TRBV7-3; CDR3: CASSLALAATQYF
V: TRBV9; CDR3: CASSGTGGSTEAFF
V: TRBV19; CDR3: CASKVREGLYNEQFF
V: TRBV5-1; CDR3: CASSLSGGSYGYTF
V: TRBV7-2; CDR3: CASSLRGSDQIYNEQFF
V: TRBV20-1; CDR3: CSAGGDEQFF
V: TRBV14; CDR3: CASSQKDGLYGYTF
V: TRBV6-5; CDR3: CASKEDPVGEQYF